Each of the 20 T cell receptor beta chains below was sequenced from the same sample in a study of OX40 agonist ivuxolimab in advanced cancers. Sequencing used immunoSEQ multiplex PCR; TCRdb keeps in-frame clones, though not all of them. The table lists about 45,000 clones, around 88% of them singletons. The starting material was CD4+ or CD8+ T cells sorted from blood, obtained in a trial of the OX40 agonist ivuxolimab. These receptor sequences come from an adult with an advanced solid tumor such as melanoma, head and neck, liver or kidney cancer.

The gene calls are TRBV19 and TRBJ2-1; the match to TRBD2 covers 10 bases. J gave up 4 bases and V 9 bases, and 9 bases lay outside the gene matches. CDR3 length: 15 amino acids. CDR1 and CDR2 from the germline V gene are LNHDA and SQIVND (reference sequence). CDR3 DNA sequence: TGTGCCAGCTCCAGAGGGACTAGCGTGTACAATGAGCAGTTCTTC. Translation gives CASSRGTSVYNEQFF.

For the CDR3, the DNA is TGTGCCAGCAGATTGACAGGATACACCGGGGAGCTGTTTTTT. Protein sequence: CASRLTGYTGELFF. The chain uses TRBV6-8 and TRBJ2-2; perhaps TRBD1 as D (6 bases). The CDR3 spans 14 residues. Germline V gene sequence: CDR1 MNHGY, CDR2 SAAAGT. Trimming removed 6 bases at V and 3 bases at J, with 11 bases between.

The chain has TRBV5-6 and TRBJ2-1, with D uncertain. The V and J ends lost 6 bases and 9 bases respectively, with 25 bases between them. The germline CDR1 and CDR2 sequences are SGHDT and YYEEEE. There are 16 residues in the CDR3. The CDR3 nucleotides read TGTGCCAGCAAACCGTTGCAGACGAGGTTCTCTAGTGAGCAGTTCTTC. This codes for CASKPLQTRFSSEQFF.

V and J are TRBV6-5 and TRBJ2-5; D not resolved. This CDR3 region has 12 residues. V gave up 6 bases and J gave up 4 bases, with 9 bases separating them. Germline CDR1 is MNHEY and CDR2 is SVGAGI. The CDR3 loop is CASSFIGETQYF. CDR3 bases: TGTGCCAGCAGCTTTATAGGAGAGACCCAGTACTTC.

The chain has TRBV5-6 and TRBJ1-2, with D perhaps TRBD1 (5 bases). The CDR3 is made up of 13 amino acids. Germline V lookup: CDR1 SGHDT, CDR2 YYEEEE. The V end lost 0 bases, the J end lost 9 bases, and 12 bases lay between the germline ends. The CDR3 sequence is CASSLEPLGRYTF. The CDR3 DNA reads TGTGCCAGCAGCTTGGAACCTCTGGGGCGCTACACCTTC.

The CDR3 reads CASRYFGPTEAFF. In nucleotides, the CDR3 is TGTGCCAGCAGGTACTTCGGTCCGACTGAAGCTTTCTTT. The rearrangement joins TRBV7-9 to TRBJ1-1; no reliable D call. Per germline, CDR1 SEHNR and CDR2 FQNEAQ (reference sequence). Trimming stripped 6 bases from V and 5 bases from J, with 13 bases between. The CDR3 runs 13 residues.

This clone came up a few times. The V call is TRBV6-5, the J call TRBJ2-5; 10 bases match TRBD2. Looked up from germline, CDR1 is MNHEY and CDR2 is SVGAGI. This CDR3 has 15 amino acids. The V segment lost 2 bases and the J segment 5 bases; nucleotides outside the gene matches: 5. The CDR3 nucleotides are TGTGCCAGCAGTTACAAAGCGGGGGGGCATGAGACCCAGTACTTC. The encoded protein is CASSYKAGGHETQYF.

The chain uses TRBV6-1 and TRBJ2-5, with 8 bases fitting TRBD2. From germline, CDR1 is MNHNS and CDR2 SASEGT. Trimming cost V 6 bases and J 5 bases; bases outside gene matches: 8. This CDR3 region has 14 residues. The CDR3 region is CASSRSGGGETQYF. CDR3 bases: TGTGCCAGCAGCCGAAGCGGGGGCGGGGAGACCCAGTACTTC.

The chain uses TRBV7-2 and TRBJ1-2; D may be TRBD1 (5 bases). V was trimmed by 4 bases and J by 6 bases, leaving 21 bases between them. The length of the CDR3 is 16 residues. Germline CDR1 is SGHTA and CDR2 is FQGNSA. The DNA of the CDR3 is TGTGCCAGCAGCTCTTCAGGACCGAGGGGAGCCGATGGCTACACCTTC. The encoded protein is CASSSSGPRGADGYTF.

The V call is TRBV29-1, the J call TRBJ1-2; tentatively, D is TRBD1 (5 bases). The CDR3 is 13 amino acids. Trimming cost V 3 bases and J 4 bases, with 12 bases left between them. In germline, CDR1 is SQVTM, CDR2 ANQGSEA. In nucleotides, the CDR3 is TGCAGCGTTGACAGGGATGAAGCCTATGGCTACACCTTC. Encoded protein: CSVDRDEAYGYTF.

The chain carries TRBV30 and TRBJ1-5; possibly TRBD1 for D (5 bases). The CDR3 is 12 residues long. V shed 6 bases and J shed 2 bases, with 8 bases lying between them. Germline CDR1 is GTSNPN and CDR2 is SVGIG (reference sequence). The CDR3 DNA reads as TGTGCCTGCAGGGCAGGCAATCAGCCCCAGCATTTT. As protein: CACRAGNQPQHF.

The chain is built from TRBV7-2 and TRBJ1-5; no definite D call. Between the trimmed V and J ends, which lost 5 bases and 7 bases, there was a span of 15 bases. Per germline, CDR1 SGHTA and CDR2 FQGNSA. This CDR3 contains 14 residues. The CDR3 DNA reads as TGTGCCAGCAGCCGGGTCCTGTCGGAACAGCCCCAGCATTTT. This translates into CASSRVLSEQPQHF.

This chain's CDR3 is CASSFGQVREQYF. In DNA, the CDR3 is TGTGCCAGCAGCTTTGGCCAGGTTAGGGAGCAGTACTTC. V and J are TRBV5-4 and TRBJ2-7; unclear D gene. From germline, CDR1 is SGHNT and CDR2 YYREEE (reference sequence). The CDR3 is 13 residues long. Trimming cost V 2 bases and J 7 bases, with 13 bases left between them. Supplemented by reference TRBV5-4 and TRBJ2-7, the full variable domain reads ETGVTQSPTHLIKTRGQQVTLRCSSQSGHNTVSWYQQALGQGPQFIFQYYREEENGRGNFPPRFSGLQFPNYSSELNVNALELDDSALYLCASSFGQVREQYFGPGTRLTVT.

The chain's CDR3 is CASGRGFGGISTDTQYF. CDR3 DNA: TGTGCCAGTGGAAGGGGATTCGGGGGAATAAGCACAGATACGCAGTATTTT. The chain is built from TRBV19 and TRBJ2-3, with D possibly matching TRBD2 (6 bases). V lost 8 bases to trimming and J lost 0 bases, with 21 bases between them. In germline, CDR1 is LNHDA, CDR2 SQIVND (reference sequence). The CDR3 contains 17 residues.

The chain combines TRBV7-3 with TRBJ1-1; TRBD1 aligns across 7 bases. Germline CDR1 SGHTA, CDR2 FQGTGA. CDR3 size: 14 residues. The V segment lost 5 bases and the J segment 5 bases; nucleotides outside the gene matches: 8. CDR3 nucleotides: TGTGCCAGCAGCCCCTCCCACAGGGGTACTGAAGCTTTCTTT. This codes for CASSPSHRGTEAFF.

Only one count was recorded for this clone. The genes are TRBV2 and TRBJ2-3, with no clear D. With 8 bases removed from V and 3 bases from J, the gap between germline ends came to 12 bases. The CDR3 spans 13 residues. Germline CDR1 is SNHLY and CDR2 is FYNNEI. CDR3 region: CASAGEATDTQYF. As DNA, the CDR3 is TGTGCCAGCGCCGGTGAGGCAACAGATACGCAGTATTTT.

V and J are TRBV7-2 and TRBJ2-5; 10 nucleotides line up with TRBD2. The germline V gene encodes CDR1 SGHTA and CDR2 FQGNSA. The CDR3 covers 17 residues. J gave up 1 base and V 3 bases, and 8 bases lay outside the gene matches. The CDR3 bases are TGTGCCAGCAGCTTGGGCAGCGGGAGGGGGGCCCAAGAGACCCAGTACTTC. It yields the protein CASSLGSGRGAQETQYF.

The rearrangement links TRBV7-2 to TRBJ2-1; TRBD1 matches 7 bases. Per the germline V gene, CDR1 is SGHTA and CDR2 is FQGNSA. The CDR3 loop spans 17 amino acids. Losses at the gene ends were 0 bases for V and 4 bases for J; bases not matched to a gene: 9. In DNA, the CDR3 is TGTGCCAGCAGCTTAGCGGAATTGAGACAGGGTTACAATGAGCAGTTCTTC. Translated, it gives CASSLAELRQGYNEQFF.

The chain links TRBV7-2 to TRBJ2-3, with TRBD2 matching over 12 bases. Germline V gives CDR1 SGHTA, CDR2 FQGNSA. This CDR3 has 16 amino acids. Trimming cost V 2 bases and J 6 bases; bases outside gene matches: 6. The CDR3 loop reads CASSLQPSGGADTQYF. DNA of the CDR3: TGTGCCAGCAGCTTACAGCCTAGCGGGGGGGCGGATACGCAGTATTTT.

The chain combines TRBV5-1 with TRBJ2-3; D unclear. The CDR3 spans 11 residues. The V end lost 4 bases, the J end lost 3 bases, and 3 bases lay between the germline ends. The V gene's germline CDR1 is SGHRS and CDR2 YFSETQ. In DNA form, the CDR3 reads TGCGCCAGCAGCGATACAGATACGCAGTATTTT. It specifies CASSDTDTQYF.